The present T cell receptor (beta chain) was sequenced within a study of graft-versus-host responses after intestinal transplantation. Study-level background: Transplant recipients had multivisceral, liver-intestinal, or isolated intestinal grafts.

Turning to this clone: The antigen is unknown.

Study-level points and caveats: Some patients had graft-donor T cell macrochimerism, and their allografts showed high graft-versus-host to host-versus-graft clonal ratios.

The germline CDR1 and CDR2 sequences are SGHRS and YFSETQ. Trimming left V 1 base short and J 1 base short, with 23 bases between. The CDR3 covers 19 residues. The repertoire was sequenced with immunoSEQ multiplex PCR; TCRdb's copy has only in-frame clones and lacks some. The data hold tens of thousands of clones, with roughly 96% observed a single time. The chain couples TRBV5-1 to TRBJ1-2; possible D gene TRBD1, 5 bases. Here the sequenced sample was unstimulated CD8+ T cells sorted from spleen or lymph node cells, taken before transplant. This TCR was sampled from a human donor who was the organ donor for an intestinal transplant. The chain's CDR3 is CASSLSDSPIPVYNYGYTF. For the CDR3, the DNA is TGCGCCAGCAGCTTGTCCGACAGTCCGATTCCCGTTTATAACTATGGCTACACCTTC.